The clone carrying this T cell receptor (beta chain) was detected ten times or more. What it binds is not known. The data were taken from a study of T cell repertoires in cytomegalovirus infection. The overall study: HLA-B-restricted CMV epitopes that are well studied, plus recently identified HLA-C-restricted ones, were used by the study. Public TCR beta signatures indicated both CMV infection and matching HLA type.

General study findings and limits: Carriers of CMV plus the relevant HLA were identified by cumulative public TCR beta family frequency. HLA-C-restricted, CMV-specific TCR beta clonotypes were dominant ex vivo.

TCRdb analysed the reads with MiXCR anew, one entry per CDR3 protein. Of approximately 910,000 distinct CDR3 sequences in the sample, around 29% were seen once. Germline CDR1 reads SEHNR; CDR2 reads FQNEAQ (reference sequence). This CDR3 has 15 amino acids. Germline trimming cut 4 bases from V and 4 bases from J; bases unmatched to any gene: 3. This clonotype was sampled from a human donor in good health (CMV status not recorded). Some clones in this sample may be carry-over from other donors' samples. The chain uses TRBV7-9 and TRBJ2-1, with 11 bases identical to TRBD2. The sample in question was cultured CD8+ T cells from PBMCs, obtained from culture after CMV antigen stimulation. DNA of the CDR3: TGTGCCAGCAGCTCCTTAGCGGGGGGGTACAATGAGCAGTTCTTC. Translation: CASSSLAGGYNEQFF.